What follows are 22 T cell receptor beta chains derived from one specimen sequenced in a study of CD8+CD57+ T cells in acquired aplastic anemia. Genomic DNA, serving as template, underwent TCR beta VDJ and CDR3 profiling. TCRdb used MiXCR to reprocess the reads, holding one entry per CDR3 protein. The sample yields 200,000 to 300,000 distinct CDR3 sequences, 65% to 90% seen once. Selection for sequencing was limited to patients who had shown CD8+CD57+ cell expansion by flow cytometry. Sequencing was performed on sorted CD4+, CD8+, or CD8+CD57+ T cells (not recorded which) from PBMCs. The receptors shown here come from a human donor with aplastic anemia.

As concerns this clonotype: This is likely a read error, given that the CDR3 carries no conserved phenylalanine or tryptophan at its end. The DNA is omitted, as the CDR3 cannot be located on it reliably, and the CDR3 follows TCRdb's listing. The gene calls are TRBV9 and TRBJ2-3; the table names TRBD1, a call not compared with the DNA. Germline-derived CDR1 and CDR2 are SGDLS and YYNGEE. The CDR3 is 12 residues long, ends included. The CDR3: CASSLGTGHAPD.

Note on this clonotype: A read error may account for a junction end that differs from germline. The CDR3 DNA sequence: TGTGCCGGCAGCAGTCAAAGAAGCGGGGGGAGCGATCAGCAGTTCTTC. Translating it yields CAGSSQRSGGSDQQFF. The genes are TRBV7-9 and TRBJ2-1; 9 bases line up with TRBD2. CDR1 and CDR2 from the germline V gene are SEHNR and FQNEAQ (reference sequence). This CDR3 contains 16 residues.

The CDR3 sequence: CASSSDLRDHTDTQYF. The CDR3 region has the DNA TGTGCCAGCAGCTCCGATCTGAGGGATCACACAGATACGCAGTATTTT. The chain recombines TRBV11-3 with TRBJ2-3, with D possibly matching TRBD2 (5 bases). Trimming took 4 bases from V and 2 from J, leaving 16 bases between them. Germline CDR1 SGHNT, CDR2 YENEEA. CDR3 size: 16 residues.

V and J are TRBV20-1 and TRBJ2-5, with D possibly being TRBD2 (6 bases). The CDR3 has 16 amino acids. Germline CDR1 reads DFQATT; CDR2 reads SNEGSKA (reference sequence). V was trimmed by 1 base and J by 2 bases, leaving 17 bases between them. CDR3 loop: CSARGITGSRQETQYF. CDR3 in DNA: TGCAGTGCTAGAGGTATCACCGGGAGCAGGCAAGAGACCCAGTACTTC.

The chain recombines TRBV7-3 with TRBJ2-3; 7 bases fit TRBD1. This CDR3 is built from 15 residues. From germline, CDR1 is SGHTA and CDR2 FQGTGA. The junction had 8 bases not matched to a gene; V was cut back by 4 bases and J by 4 bases. In DNA form, the CDR3 reads TGTGCCAGCAGCTCGACAGGGCAGCGCCCAGATACGCAGTATTTT. This sequence encodes CASSSTGQRPDTQYF.

This chain connects TRBV7-9 to TRBJ2-7; 7 positions agree with TRBD1. The CDR3 runs 14 residues. Germline V gene lookup returns CDR1 SEHNR and CDR2 FQNEAQ (reference sequence). Losses at the gene ends were 5 bases for V and 1 base for J; bases not matched to a gene: 5. The CDR3 bases are TGTGCCAGCAGCCCTCAGGGGGAATCCTACGAGCAGTACTTC. This encodes CASSPQGESYEQYF.

The chain couples TRBV7-9 to TRBJ1-6; no definite D call. The CDR3 sequence is 15 residues long. CDR1 and CDR2 from the germline V gene are SEHNR and FQNEAQ (reference sequence). V lost 11 bases, J lost 19 bases, and 33 bases lay in between. In nucleotides, the CDR3 is TGTGCCGGCCAGTTGGGTGGGGAAAACCGGTACCTCCGGCACTTT. Translating gives CAGQLGGENRYLRHF.

The rearrangement links TRBV9 to TRBJ2-7; no clear D gene. Germline values: CDR1 SGDLS, CDR2 YYNGEE. The CDR3 consists of 18 residues. Trimming pared 2 bases from V and 1 base from J, leaving 22 bases between. The CDR3 loop is CASSVGSDTTYFSYEQYV. CDR3 nucleotides: TGTGCCAGCAGCGTTGGGTCAGATACGACGTATTTTTCCTACGAGCAGTACGTC.

This chain connects TRBV7-8 to TRBJ2-7, with TRBD2 as a possible D gene (5 bases). The CDR3 consists of 15 residues. Per the germline V gene, CDR1 is SGHVS and CDR2 is FQNEAQ. For the CDR3, the DNA is TGTGCCAGCGGCTTACCGGCGGGTCCGGATACGCAGCATTACGTC. Translation: CASGLPAGPDTQHYV.

The chain has TRBV9 and TRBJ1-1; D is undetermined. The CDR3 has 15 residues. The germline V gene has CDR1 SGDLS and CDR2 YYNGEE. V lost 4 bases to trimming and J lost 12 bases, with 25 bases between them. The DNA of the CDR3 is TGTGCCAGCAGCTTGGATCAGCGAGAGGGAGGAAACACTTTCTTT. As protein: CASSLDQREGGNTFF.

The V call is TRBV7-3, the J call TRBJ2-7; 7 bases are a match to TRBD1. CDR3 length: 18 residues. Trimming at V came to 3 bases and at J to 4 bases, leaving 18 bases not matched to a gene. Germline CDR1 and CDR2: SGHTA and FQGTGA. The CDR3 region has the DNA TGTGCCAGCAGCTTTGACCCAGACGGGACAGCCCTTTCGTACGAGCAGTACGTC. The encoded protein is CASSFDPDGTALSYEQYV.

The chain links TRBV19 to TRBJ2-1; D might be TRBD2 (5 bases). This CDR3 has 19 residues. Trimming stripped 5 bases from V and 2 bases from J, with 25 bases between. CDR1 and CDR2 from the germline V gene are LNHDA and SQIVND (reference sequence). The CDR3: CASSVVGISTGETYNEQFF. As DNA, the CDR3 is TGTGCCAGTAGTGTAGTTGGCATTTCAACCGGGGAAACCTACAATGAGCAGTTCTTC.

This clonotype was detected only once. This sequence joins TRBV5-6 and TRBJ1-1, with 7 bases aligning to TRBD1. CDR3 length: 16 residues. Trimming at V came to 0 bases and at J to 1 base, leaving 6 bases not matched to a gene. CDR1 and CDR2 (germline): SGHDT, YYEEEE. The CDR3 DNA sequence: TGTGCCAGCAGCTTGGTCGCCTCAGGGGGGAACACTGAAGCTTTCTTT. It is translated as CASSLVASGGNTEAFF.

V and J are TRBV9 and TRBJ1-1; possibly TRBD1 for D (5 bases). CDR1 is SGDLS, CDR2 YYNGEE, per germline. The V and J ends lost 6 bases and 12 bases respectively, with 27 bases between them. This CDR3 is built from 15 residues. CDR3 sequence reads: CASNRGTSPTGETFF. In DNA, the CDR3 is TGTGCCAGCAACCGAGGGACTAGCCCTACCGGAGAGACTTTCTTT.

A remark on this clonotype: The junction departs from the called germline gene at one end, perhaps through a read error. V is TRBV5-6 and J is TRBJ1-2; D is undetermined. Germline V gene data show CDR1 as SGHDT and CDR2 as YYEEEE. There are 13 residues in the CDR3. The CDR3: CASSLGSAGGNIF. DNA of the CDR3: TGTGCCAGCAGCTTGGGCAGTGCAGGTGGCAACATCTTC.

This clonotype has just a few counts. J is TRBJ2-1 and V is TRBV29-1, with TRBD2 matching over 8 bases. The CDR3 is 12 residues long. Germline V gene lookup returns CDR1 SQVTM and CDR2 ANQGSEA. V lost 5 bases and J lost 9; bases outside the gene matches: 6. CDR3: CSVPGGPSEQFF. CDR3 bases: TGCAGCGTTCCGGGAGGGCCTAGTGAGCAGTTCTTC.

Comment on this clonotype: At one end, the junction sequence differs from germline, possibly due to a read error. The chain couples TRBV7-2 to TRBJ2-3; 7 bases map to TRBD1. From germline, CDR1 is SGHTA and CDR2 FQGNSA. The CDR3 has 14 residues. In DNA form, the CDR3 reads TGTGCCAGCAGCTCGGGACAGAGAAGCACAAATACGCAGTTT. Its protein product is CASSSGQRSTNTQF.

A few counts support this clonotype. This chain joins TRBV7-9 and TRBJ1-2; 9 bases are shared with TRBD1. The CDR3 runs 15 residues. Germline trimming cut 5 bases from V and 3 bases from J; bases unmatched to any gene: 7. The germline V gene has CDR1 SEHNR and CDR2 FQNEAQ (reference sequence). DNA of the CDR3: TGTGCCAGCAGCGACACAGGGGGCGCCGACTATGGCTACACCTTC. This gives the protein CASSDTGGADYGYTF.

The V call is TRBV6-2 or TRBV6-3, the J call TRBJ2-7; no definite D call. The J call may not be correct, given that the DNA end is closer to TRBJ2-5. Germline CDR1 reads MNHEY; CDR2 reads SVGEGT. This CDR3 region has 16 residues. The CDR3 DNA follows: TGTGCCAGCAGTTTCCTCCGGCTAGGGATGCAAGAGACCCAGTACTTC. Translated, it gives CASSFLRLGMQETQYF.

The chain uses TRBV7-3 and TRBJ1-6; D not certain. V was clipped by 0 bases and J by 7 bases, with 10 bases between them. In germline, CDR1 is SGHTA, CDR2 FQGTGA. The CDR3 loop spans 15 amino acids. DNA of the CDR3: TGTGCCAGCAGCTTAACCGGGCAGATGAATTCACCCCTCCACTTT. Translated, it gives CASSLTGQMNSPLHF.

As to this clonotype: One junction end does not reproduce the germline sequence, and a read error may be involved. The rearrangement uses TRBV7-9 and TRBJ2-3; D gene unclear. Looked up from germline, CDR1 is SEHNR and CDR2 is FQNEAQ (reference sequence). There are 14 residues in the CDR3. This CDR3 reads CASSPGHYDQNHWF. The CDR3 DNA reads TGTGCCAGCAGCCCTGGCCACTACGACCAGAACCACTGGTTT. The full variable domain, in which reference TRBV7-9 and TRBJ2-3 provide the parts outside the CDR3, is DTGVSQNPRHKITKRGQNVTFRCDPISEHNRLYWYRQTLGQGPEFLTYFQNEAQLEKSRLLSDRFSAERPKGSFSTLEIQRTEQGDSAMYLCASSPGHYDQNHWFGPGTRLTVL.

In the case of this clonotype: Without the conserved terminal phenylalanine or tryptophan, this CDR3 likely stems from a read error. The DNA is omitted, as the CDR3 cannot be located on it reliably, and the CDR3 follows TCRdb's listing. The chain combines TRBV25-1 with TRBJ1-2. CDR1 and CDR2 from the germline V gene are MGHDK and SYGVNS. The CDR3 totals 10 residues, both ends included. The CDR3 protein is CASSDDGYAS.